This T cell receptor (beta chain) was identified in a study of blood T cells in healthy people across ages. Study findings and constraints: Using unsorted PBMCs precluded a conclusive naive versus antigen-experienced comparison.

Sample donors were healthy Caucasian individuals that came from Russia, aged roughly 6 to 90. This clonotype was seen a handful of times. Its matching antigen is unknown. The CDR3 is made up of 13 amino acids. Germline lookup yields CDR1 SGHTA and CDR2 FQGTGA. Primed by a sample-barcoded 5' primer and a J-beta primer mix, a second PCR proceeded for roughly 7 to 11 cycles. A 12-random-nucleotide template-switch adaptor tagged each cDNA molecule. TCRdb processed the 5' RACE reads anew with MiXCR; each CDR3 protein has one entry. The table lists about 320,000 distinct CDR3 sequences, around 30% of them singletons.

Sequencing input: blood. The sequence was collected from a woman in her sixties or seventies in good health. The chain joins TRBV7-3 to TRBJ2-5; 7 bases line up with TRBD1. The end of the DNA aligns better with TRBJ2-1, so the J call may be wrong. CDR3 nucleotide sequence: TGTGCCAGCAGCGCCACTGGGACAGAAAAGCAGTTCTTC. Its protein is CASSATGTEKQFF.